Below, one TCR beta chain is given with its context. As yet, its antigen is unknown. The same CDR3 arises from other DNA sequences in this sample as well. V lost 2 bases and J lost 6, with 10 bases in between. This CDR3 is 14 amino acids long. From germline, CDR1 is SGHTA and CDR2 FQGTGA. Profiled with immunoSEQ multiplex PCR; TCRdb holds only in-frame clones, not every one. The table includes millions of clones, 80% to 95% detected once. This specimen comes from a study of shared clonotypes between healthy human individuals. Points from the study as a whole: Generally, estimated richness proved larger in naive subsets than it did in memory subsets.

The sequence was obtained from a man aged 18 to 29 in good health. Some clones in this sample may be carry-over from other donors' samples. Material for sequencing was naive CD4+ T cells from PBMCs. Subset: CD45RA+ positively selected. The chain has TRBV7-3 and TRBJ2-2, with a possible D match to TRBD1 (6 bases). The CDR3, as DNA: TGTGCCAGCAGCTTATCAGCAGGGGCCGGGGAGCTGTTTTTT. Translating gives CASSLSAGAGELFF.